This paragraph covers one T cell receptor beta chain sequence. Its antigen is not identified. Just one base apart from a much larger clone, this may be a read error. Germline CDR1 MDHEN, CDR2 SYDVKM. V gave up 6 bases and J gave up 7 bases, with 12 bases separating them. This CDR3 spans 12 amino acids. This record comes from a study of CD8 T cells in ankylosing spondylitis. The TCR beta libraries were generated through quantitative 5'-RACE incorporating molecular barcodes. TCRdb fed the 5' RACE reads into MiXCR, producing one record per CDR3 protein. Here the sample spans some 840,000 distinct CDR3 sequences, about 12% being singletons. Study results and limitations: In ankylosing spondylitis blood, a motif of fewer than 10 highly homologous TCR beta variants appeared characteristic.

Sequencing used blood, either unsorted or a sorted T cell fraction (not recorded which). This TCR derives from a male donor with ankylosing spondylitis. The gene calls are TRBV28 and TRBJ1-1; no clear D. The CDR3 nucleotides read TGTGCCAGCAGATCAACAGTGCATGAAGCTTTCTTT. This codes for CASRSTVHEAFF.